This T cell receptor (beta chain) was identified during a study of OX40 agonist ivuxolimab in advanced cancers. Study context: Ivuxolimab, an agonistic anti-OX40 (CD134) antibody, was given to patients. Aged roughly 20 to 79 with a mean of about 63 years, they were 75% to 85% male.

Profiling relied on immunoSEQ multiplex PCR, and the TCRdb table lists in-frame clones only, not all of them. This sample carries tens of thousands of clones, about 86% of them seen once, and the ten largest clones take about 1%. The V and J ends lost 4 bases and 5 bases, in that order; junction bases with no gene match: 8. Germline CDR1 reads SGHNT; CDR2 reads YYREEE (reference sequence). The CDR3 has 14 amino acids. At cycle 4 day 1, cycle 7 day 1, and baseline, blood was sampled. A few counts support this clone. The chain combines TRBV5-4 with TRBJ2-5, with 7 bases lining up with TRBD1. The material sequenced was CD4+ or CD8+ T cells sorted from blood, taken in a trial of the OX40 agonist ivuxolimab. The clonotype comes from an adult with an advanced solid tumor such as melanoma, head and neck, liver or kidney cancer. The CDR3 nucleotides read TGTGCCAGCAGCCGAGGGGGCTTCGGGGAGACCCAGTACTTC. Protein: CASSRGGFGETQYF.